Each of the 11 T cell receptor beta chains below was sequenced from the same sample in a study of cytomegalovirus exposure and HLA in healthy donors. Use of 60 Vbeta and 13 Jbeta primers characterized the PCR. Only in-frame clones appear in the TCRdb table, and some are missing; sequencing was by immunoSEQ multiplex PCR. Of 95,000 to 150,000 clones listed, about 73% were seen once; the top ten hold around 4.2%. The sequenced sample was PBMCs. Receptors were obtained from a woman aged 40-49 years in good health and CMV-seronegative.

This clone was seen once. This CDR3 is CASSTGTGNQPQHF. The CDR3 DNA reads TGTGCCAGCAGTACCGGGACAGGGAATCAGCCCCAGCATTTT. This rearrangement joins TRBV27 to TRBJ1-5, with TRBD1 matching 9 bases. V lost 5 bases to trimming and J lost 4 bases; unmatched junction nucleotides: 3. CDR1 is MNHEY and CDR2 is SMNVEV in the germline V gene (reference sequence). CDR3 length: 14 residues.

The genes are TRBV27 and TRBJ2-7; 9 nucleotides align to TRBD2. This CDR3 spans 17 amino acids. CDR1 MNHEY and CDR2 SMNVEV come from the germline V gene (reference sequence). The V gene end was trimmed by 2 bases and the J gene end by 0 bases; junction bases not matched to a gene: 8. The CDR3 loop is CASSLDASGAISYEQYF. The CDR3 DNA reads as TGTGCCAGCAGTTTAGACGCTAGCGGGGCAATCTCCTACGAGCAGTACTTC.

V usage is TRBV25-1 and J usage is TRBJ2-5, with D maybe TRBD2 (6 bases). Germline V CDR1 and CDR2: MGHDK, SYGVNS. The CDR3 length is 14 residues. Trimming cost V 4 bases and J 2 bases, with 11 bases left between them. The CDR3 DNA reads TGTGCCAGCAGTGCTCCCGGGACTCAAGAGACCCAGTACTTC. Protein sequence: CASSAPGTQETQYF. Combining the CDR3 with reference TRBV25-1 and TRBJ2-5 gives the whole variable domain EADIYQTPRYLVIGTGKKITLECSQTMGHDKMYWYQQDPGMELHLIHYSYGVNSTEKGDLSSESTVSRIRTEHFPLTLESARPSHTSQYLCASSAPGTQETQYFGPGTRLLVL.

The chain has TRBV27 and TRBJ2-6, with D possibly matching TRBD2 (6 bases). Looked up from germline, CDR1 is MNHEY and CDR2 is SMNVEV (reference sequence). This CDR3 is 14 amino acids long. V was cut by 3 bases and J by 3 bases, with 6 bases left in between. The CDR3 bases are TGTGCCAGCAGTTTGGGAGGTGGGGCCAACGTCCTGACTTTC. Translated: CASSLGGGANVLTF.

V and J are TRBV28 and TRBJ2-1; tentative D call: TRBD1 (6 bases). CDR3 length: 15 amino acids. Deletions cut 7 bases from V and 7 bases from J, with 20 bases between. Germline lookup yields CDR1 MDHEN and CDR2 SYDVKM. In DNA form, the CDR3 reads TGTGCCAGCAATCCAGACTACTCCCAGGGGAATGAGCAGTTCTTC. Its protein product is CASNPDYSQGNEQFF.

The chain is built from TRBV10-3 and TRBJ1-6; 8 positions agree with TRBD1. J lost 7 bases, V lost 8 bases, and 4 bases had no gene match. Germline V gene data show CDR1 as ENHRY and CDR2 as SYGVKD. The CDR3 extends over 13 amino acids. The CDR3: CAISDRENSPLHF. CDR3 DNA sequence: TGTGCCATCTCGGACAGGGAGAATTCACCCCTCCACTTT.

The V gene is TRBV11-1, the J gene TRBJ2-7; D possibly corresponds to TRBD1 (6 bases). From germline, CDR1 is SGHAT and CDR2 FQDESV (reference sequence). The CDR3 sequence is 14 residues long. The V end lost 6 bases, the J end lost 1 base, and 13 bases lay between the germline ends. For the CDR3, the DNA is TGTGCCAGCAGACCCCGGGACACTTCCTACGAGCAGTACTTC. Protein: CASRPRDTSYEQYF.

CDR3 region: CASSLMGQPPGELFF. CDR3 nucleotide sequence: TGTGCCAGCAGCTTAATGGGCCAACCCCCCGGGGAGCTGTTTTTT. This chain joins TRBV7-3 and TRBJ2-2, with no clear D. Trimming left V 1 base short and J 6 bases short, with 12 bases between. Germline lookup yields CDR1 SGHTA and CDR2 FQGTGA. The CDR3 runs to 15 residues.

This clone has a handful of counts. The J gene is TRBJ1-1, the V gene TRBV28, with D unclear. Trimming removed 8 bases at V and 3 bases at J, with 13 bases between. CDR1 is MDHEN, CDR2 SYDVKM, per germline. The CDR3 has 13 residues. This chain's CDR3 is CASRRVGYTEAFF. CDR3 sequence (DNA): TGTGCCAGCCGGAGGGTGGGGTACACTGAAGCTTTCTTT.

This clone was seen more than once but under ten times. This chain uses TRBV18 with TRBJ1-1; maybe TRBD1 (6 bases). CDR1 is KGHSH and CDR2 is LQKENI in the germline V gene. V dropped 1 base and J dropped 0 bases, with 12 bases sitting between them. The CDR3 runs to 16 residues. The CDR3 is CASSPQEGQLNTEAFF. The DNA of the CDR3 is TGTGCCAGCTCACCACAGGAAGGACAGCTGAACACTGAAGCTTTCTTT.

This chain links TRBV30 with TRBJ1-4, with a tentative D call TRBD1 (5 bases). From germline, CDR1 is GTSNPN and CDR2 SVGIG (reference sequence). The V gene lost 3 bases and the J gene lost 4 bases, with 15 bases spanning the gap. The CDR3 contains 15 residues. The CDR3 loop is CAWRGLLDINEKLFF. The CDR3 DNA reads TGTGCCTGGAGGGGACTGCTCGACATTAATGAAAAACTGTTTTTT.